The clone carrying this T cell receptor (beta chain) has more than one count but fewer than ten. As yet, its antigen is unknown. Constant-segment primers were used for 5'RACE, and the resulting TCR alpha and TCR beta cDNA libraries carried sample barcodes and UMIs. TCRdb recomputed calls from the 5' RACE reads with MiXCR, one row per CDR3 protein. The table records 300,000 to 350,000 distinct CDR3 sequences, roughly an eighth of them present only once. The data stem from a study of T-cell memory formation after mild COVID-19. Study-level information: Largely, the TCR clusters proved donor specific. Study-wide points: CM and EM subsets held most contracting CD4+ clones; EMRA held CD8+ ones.

Germline CDR1 is SQVTM and CDR2 is ANQGSEA. This CDR3 spans 16 amino acids. V lost 4 bases, J lost 2 bases, and 7 bases stayed unmatched. The TCR was taken from a man between 18 and 29 years old who had mild COVID-19 (a few samples of this study predate the infection). Cell type and time point are not known. The chain links TRBV29-1 to TRBJ2-2, with TRBD2 identical over 10 bases. The specimen was PBMCs or a T cell subset sorted from them (not recorded which). The CDR3 DNA reads TGCAGCGTTGTAATAGCGGGGGGCCAAAACACCGGGGAGCTGTTTTTT. It yields the protein CSVVIAGGQNTGELFF.